This T cell receptor (beta chain) was profiled in a study of blood T cells in healthy people across ages. A second PCR, run for about 7 to 11 cycles, used a sample-barcoded 5' primer plus a J-beta primer mix. TCRdb passed the 5' RACE reads through MiXCR, listing each CDR3 protein once. Of fewer than 2 million distinct CDR3 sequences listed, 39% are singletons. V lost 4 bases and J lost 5, with 14 bases in between. From germline, CDR1 is MDHEN and CDR2 SYDVKM. There are 14 residues in the CDR3. Staff drew 8 to 10 milliliters of peripheral blood from each donor. The TCR was taken from a human donor in good health. V usage is TRBV28 and J usage is TRBJ1-2; a weak D match, TRBD1 (6 bases). The sequencing sample was made of blood. The chain's CDR3 is CASSSPSQGYGYTF. The DNA of the CDR3 is TGTGCCAGCAGTTCCCCTTCCCAGGGGTATGGCTACACCTTC.